Sequencing of this T cell receptor (beta chain) was carried out in a study of T-cell reconstitution after alpha-beta-depleted transplantation in children. Study findings and constraints: As was reported, about two months after transplant, alpha-beta T cells came from several hundred expanded graft clones. The study traced high day-60 TCRbeta diversity in some patients to surviving recipient T cells and thymic progenitors. From newly produced T cells came most of the T-cell counts and diversity one year after transplant.

With 3 bases clipped from V and 5 bases from J, the junction kept 9 bases outside the gene matches. The CDR3 totals 15 residues. The germline CDR1 and CDR2 sequences are DFQATT and SNEGSKA (reference sequence). In this sample, this clonotype turned up many times. The antigen is unknown. Molecular barcoding with unique molecular identifiers was used for the TCRbeta library. Each CDR3 protein gets one entry after TCRdb re-called the PCR reads with MiXCR. The sample contains some 550,000 distinct CDR3 sequences, roughly 23% of which appear only once. Sequenced material: PBMCs, mostly from graft donor cells, taken 360 days after TCRalphabeta/CD19-depleted stem cell transplant. The chain links TRBV20-1 to TRBJ1-1; 10 bases fit TRBD1. This receptor was obtained from a boy younger than two who had a stem cell transplant for acute myeloid leukemia, so the T cells may come from the graft donor. CDR3 nucleotide sequence: TGCAGTGCTAGGGCAAGACAGGGGGCAGTGACTGAAGCTTTCTTT. It specifies CSARARQGAVTEAFF.